This T cell receptor (beta chain) is from a study of blood T cells in healthy people across ages. This clonotype has just a few counts. The CDR3 covers 16 residues. The V gene end was trimmed by 1 base and the J gene end by 2 bases; junction bases not matched to a gene: 3. Germline CDR1 MNHEY, CDR2 SMNVEV (reference sequence). Using a J-beta primer mix together with a sample-barcoded 5' primer, a second PCR was run for roughly 6 to 12 cycles. Each cDNA was tagged by a template-switch adaptor containing 12 random nucleotides. MiXCR was run by TCRdb on the 5' RACE reads, yielding one entry per CDR3 protein. The sample includes roughly 1.9 million distinct CDR3 sequences, about two fifths of them seen just once.

This TCR was sampled from a human donor in good health. The sequenced sample was blood. The V gene is TRBV27, the J gene TRBJ2-3; 10 bases map to TRBD2. As DNA, the CDR3 is TGTGCCAGCAGTTTATACGGACTAGCGGACACAGATACGCAGTATTTT. Its protein product is CASSLYGLADTDTQYF.